This T cell receptor beta chain was identified during a study of T cell changes during pregnancy in multiple sclerosis. Using immunoSEQ multiplex PCR, the repertoire was profiled, and TCRdb retains in-frame clones only, with some absent. Of 55,000 to 65,000 clones listed, roughly 92% are singletons. Sequenced material: peripheral blood, taken in the second trimester of pregnancy. This sequence originates from a female donor with multiple sclerosis, enrolled in a pregnancy study.

CDR3 sequence: CASSQEGRGRGDTQYF. CDR3 nucleotides: TGTGCCAGCAGCCAAGAGGGTCGCGGGAGAGGTGATACGCAGTATTTT. The chain combines TRBV4-2 with TRBJ2-3; 7 bases align to TRBD2. J was trimmed by 6 bases and V by 0 bases; bases with no gene match: 9. The V gene's germline CDR1 is LGHNA and CDR2 YNFKEQ. CDR3 size: 16 residues.